Each of the 26 T cell receptor beta chains below was sequenced from the same sample in a study of regulatory T cells in long-lasting Graves disease. CDR3-region Arm-PCR and iRepertoire HTBI primers produced the TCR beta libraries. TCRdb analysed the multiplex PCR reads with MiXCR anew, one entry per CDR3 protein. The sample lists about 430,000 distinct CDR3 sequences, around 20% occurring once. The time point: persistent/refractory GD, antithyroid drugs over 5 years with positive TRAb. Extracted PBMC RNA gave rise to the TCR library. Sequencing was performed on peripheral blood mononuclear cells (PBMCs), taken when the disease was refractory, from a patient treated with antithyroid drugs. Receptor source: a female donor with Graves disease.

The V call is TRBV2, the J call TRBJ2-3; weak D call: TRBD2 (5 bases). This CDR3 region has 13 residues. With 2 bases removed from V and 3 bases from J, the gap between germline ends came to 6 bases. Germline values: CDR1 SNHLY, CDR2 FYNNEI. The CDR3 sequence: CASSETGTDTQYF. The CDR3 DNA sequence: TGTGCCAGCAGTGAAACGGGGACAGATACGCAGTATTTT.

The chain uses TRBV14 and TRBJ2-7, with 7 bases matching TRBD1. Looked up from germline, CDR1 is SGHDN and CDR2 is FVKESK. The CDR3 is 15 amino acids. V dropped 1 base and J dropped 2; count of bases not matched to a gene: 5. In DNA, the CDR3 is TGTGCCAGCAGCCAAGCCTGGACAGGAACCTACGAGCAGTACTTC. It encodes CASSQAWTGTYEQYF.

This clonotype came up many times. The chain couples TRBV30 to TRBJ1-1, with TRBD1 as a possible D gene (5 bases). The CDR3 runs to 13 residues. Germline assignment: CDR1 GTSNPN and CDR2 SVGIG (reference sequence). V was trimmed by 6 bases and J by 1 base, leaving 12 bases between them. The CDR3 reads CACKRDGNTEAFF. CDR3 nucleotide sequence: TGTGCCTGCAAAAGGGACGGGAACACTGAAGCTTTCTTT.

This chain uses TRBV6-1 with TRBJ1-5; D not certain. Deletions cut 3 bases from V and 4 bases from J, with 13 bases between. The CDR3 has 15 amino acids. Germline CDR1 and CDR2: MNHNS and SASEGT. CDR3 region: CASSDTGFGNQPQHF. In DNA, the CDR3 is TGTGCCAGCAGTGACACGGGATTTGGGAATCAGCCCCAGCATTTT.

The sample holds many counts of this clonotype. The chain recombines TRBV6-1 with TRBJ2-7; perhaps D is TRBD1 or TRBD2 (5 bases each). The germline CDR1 and CDR2 sequences are MNHNS and SASEGT. The CDR3 is 14 residues long. Trimming stripped 6 bases from V and 6 bases from J, with 18 bases between. The CDR3 bases are TGTGCCAGCAGCGTCGGGACGGGCAGGGTCGAGCAGTACTTC. Protein product: CASSVGTGRVEQYF.

This clonotype was observed a few times. This sequence joins TRBV7-6 and TRBJ2-2; 7 nucleotides agree with TRBD2. V lost 2 bases, J lost 2 bases, and 11 bases stayed unmatched. Per the germline V gene, CDR1 is SGHVS and CDR2 is FNYEAQ. The CDR3 runs to 18 residues. The CDR3 sequence is CASSLRVAGTTNTGELFF. CDR3 DNA sequence: TGTGCCAGCAGCTTACGGGTAGCGGGCACCACTAACACCGGGGAGCTGTTTTTT.

This clonotype appeared many times. CDR3 DNA sequence: TGTGCCAGCAGTGAGTTCTTGGGTTTCAATGAGCAGTTCTTC. This gives the protein CASSEFLGFNEQFF. The chain employs TRBV2 and TRBJ2-1; D is ambiguous. The ends were cut back, 3 bases at V and 6 bases at J, with 12 bases in the middle. Germline assignment: CDR1 SNHLY and CDR2 FYNNEI. The CDR3 runs to 14 residues.

This clonotype was found a few times. The CDR3 loop is CASSSILAGTSYEQYF. The DNA for the CDR3 is TGTGCCAGCAGCTCCATACTAGCGGGGACTTCCTACGAGCAGTACTTC. The chain uses TRBV5-6 and TRBJ2-7, with TRBD2 matching over 10 bases. Germline V lookup: CDR1 SGHDT, CDR2 YYEEEE. The CDR3 is made up of 16 amino acids. The V and J ends lost 3 bases and 1 base, in that order; junction bases with no gene match: 7.

The table lists this clonotype with a few counts. The chain carries TRBV19 and TRBJ1-1; D not certain. The CDR3 extends over 15 amino acids. Trimming left V 3 bases short and J 0 bases short, with 11 bases between. The germline gives CDR1 LNHDA, CDR2 SQIVND (reference sequence). The CDR3 sequence: CASSIGLDLNTEAFF. DNA for the CDR3: TGTGCCAGTAGTATTGGTCTGGATCTGAACACTGAAGCTTTCTTT.

In nucleotides, the CDR3 is TGCGCCAGCAGCATAAGTGGCAATGAGCAGTTCTTC. Its translation: CASSISGNEQFF. V is TRBV5-1 and J is TRBJ2-1, with D hard to call. The CDR3 has 12 residues. Germline V gene sequence: CDR1 SGHRS, CDR2 YFSETQ. Deletions cut 4 bases from V and 6 bases from J, with 8 bases between.

This clonotype turned up a few times. This chain connects TRBV19 to TRBJ2-7; tentative D call: TRBD1 (5 bases). With 3 bases removed from V and 2 bases from J, the gap between germline ends came to 8 bases. Germline V lookup: CDR1 LNHDA, CDR2 SQIVND (reference sequence). The CDR3 is 13 residues long. CDR3 region: CASSISRAYEQYF. The CDR3 DNA sequence: TGTGCCAGTAGTATTTCCAGGGCCTACGAGCAGTACTTC.

J is TRBJ1-1 and V is TRBV10-3, with 8 positions matching TRBD1. With V trimmed by 2 bases and J by 5 bases, 4 bases remained unmatched. The CDR3 spans 14 residues. CDR1 is ENHRY and CDR2 is SYGVKD in the germline V gene. Here the CDR3 reads CAISEDRGKTEAFF. CDR3 sequence (DNA): TGTGCCATCAGTGAGGACAGGGGTAAGACTGAAGCTTTCTTT.

Many counts were recorded for this clonotype. V is TRBV7-2 and J is TRBJ1-1; D unclear. The germline V gene has CDR1 SGHTA and CDR2 FQGNSA. Between the trimmed V and J ends, which lost 2 bases and 4 bases, there was a span of 8 bases. This CDR3 has 13 amino acids. Here the CDR3 DNA reads TGTGCCAGCAGCTTATCGCATAGCACTGAAGCTTTCTTT. The encoded protein is CASSLSHSTEAFF.

A few counts support this clonotype. The genes are TRBV5-6 and TRBJ2-5, with 7 bases fitting TRBD2. The CDR3 length is 15 residues. Trimming took 3 bases from V and 0 from J; bases not matched to a gene: 5. The germline gives CDR1 SGHDT, CDR2 YYEEEE. CDR3 nucleotides: TGTGCCAGCAGCTGGGGGGAGGGGTACCAAGAGACCCAGTACTTC. This translates into CASSWGEGYQETQYF.

This clonotype was picked up many times. V and J are TRBV2 and TRBJ1-4; the match to TRBD1 covers 11 bases. V gave up 0 bases and J gave up 10 bases; unmatched junction bases: 7. Germline values: CDR1 SNHLY, CDR2 FYNNEI. The CDR3 has 16 residues. CDR3 bases: TGTGCCAGCAGTGAAGCGAGGACAGGGGGCCACGGAAAACTGTTTTTT. It encodes CASSEARTGGHGKLFF.

This clonotype was detected many times. The V gene is TRBV12-3 or TRBV12-4, the J gene TRBJ2-7; 11 nucleotides align to TRBD2. The CDR3 spans 16 residues. The J segment lost 0 bases and the V segment lost 6 bases, leaving 7 bases of the junction unmatched. CDR3 region: CASRPGLAGSSYEQYF. For the CDR3, the DNA is TGTGCCAGCAGGCCCGGACTAGCGGGTAGCTCCTACGAGCAGTACTTC.

J is TRBJ1-4 and V is TRBV7-9; 11 bases match TRBD1. This CDR3 spans 15 amino acids. J lost 2 bases, V lost 5 bases, and 1 base had no gene match. Germline V gene lookup returns CDR1 SEHNR and CDR2 FQNEAQ (reference sequence). The CDR3 spells CASSRDRGTNEKLFF. The CDR3 DNA follows: TGTGCCAGCAGCCGGGACAGGGGGACTAATGAAAAACTGTTTTTT.

The gene calls are TRBV28 and TRBJ2-5; D is tentatively TRBD1 or TRBD2 (6 bases each). CDR3 length: 17 residues. CDR1 and CDR2 from the germline V gene are MDHEN and SYDVKM. V dropped 5 bases and J dropped 5 bases, with 24 bases sitting between them. The CDR3 protein is CASSPLLNREEVETQYF. CDR3 DNA: TGTGCCAGCAGTCCCCTCTTGAACAGGGAGGAGGTGGAGACCCAGTACTTC.

At least ten counts were recorded for this clonotype. This chain links TRBV2 with TRBJ2-2, with D possibly being TRBD1 or TRBD2 (5 bases each). The CDR3 spans 12 residues. CDR1 and CDR2 from the germline V gene are SNHLY and FYNNEI. In DNA, the CDR3 is TGTATGGGATCGGGGACCACCGGGGAGCTGTTTTTT. Protein sequence: CMGSGTTGELFF.

The genes are TRBV12-3 or TRBV12-4 and TRBJ1-1, with D perhaps matching TRBD1 (6 bases). CDR3 size: 15 residues. The germline V and J ends were trimmed by 3 bases and 5 bases, with 16 bases remaining between them. The DNA of the CDR3 is TGTGCCAGCAGTTTTATTGGGGGCCTAACAACTGAAGCTTTCTTT. It encodes CASSFIGGLTTEAFF.

The table lists this clonotype with many counts. The gene calls are TRBV7-2 and TRBJ2-5, with D tentatively TRBD1 (6 bases). This CDR3 contains 13 residues. Germline lookup yields CDR1 SGHTA and CDR2 FQGNSA. V lost 5 bases to trimming and J lost 4 bases, with 11 bases between them. The DNA of the CDR3 is TGTGCCAGCAGCGAGGGGGTCGGAGAGACCCAGTACTTC. It codes for CASSEGVGETQYF.

There are many counts of this clonotype. V is TRBV12-3 or TRBV12-4 and J is TRBJ2-4; D unclear. The ends were cut back, 0 bases at V and 0 bases at J, with 12 bases in the middle. The CDR3 covers 17 residues. The CDR3 DNA sequence: TGTGCCAGCAGTTTAGCGGATGTAGCACTAGCCAAAAACATTCAGTACTTC. As protein: CASSLADVALAKNIQYF.

The table lists this clonotype with many counts. J is TRBJ2-7 and V is TRBV7-8; possibly TRBD2 for D (6 bases). Germline V gene sequence: CDR1 SGHVS, CDR2 FQNEAQ. V was clipped by 5 bases and J by 0 bases, with 11 bases between them. The CDR3 is 14 amino acids. The CDR3 region has the DNA TGTGCCAGCAGCGGCCGGGACTCCTCCTACGAGCAGTACTTC. Translation gives CASSGRDSSYEQYF.

This clonotype was seen many times. The genes are TRBV6-1 and TRBJ1-4, with 8 bases fitting TRBD1. Unmatched junction bases numbered 5, after V lost 3 bases and J lost 8 bases. There are 14 residues in the CDR3. In germline, CDR1 is MNHNS, CDR2 SASEGT. For the CDR3, the DNA is TGTGCCAGCAGTGATGGCAGGGGGCGGGAAAAACTGTTTTTT. Translation gives CASSDGRGREKLFF.

This clonotype was counted a few times. This chain uses TRBV20-1 with TRBJ1-5; possibly TRBD1 for D (5 bases). V was shortened by 4 bases and J by 5 bases, with 15 bases between the two germline ends. CDR3 size: 14 residues. The germline V gene encodes CDR1 DFQATT and CDR2 SNEGSKA (reference sequence). CDR3 sequence (DNA): TGCAGTGCTACCAGGGACCTCGAATATCAGCCCCAGCATTTT. It translates to CSATRDLEYQPQHF.

This clonotype was observed at least ten times. The V call is TRBV20-1, the J call TRBJ2-7; 8 nucleotides align to TRBD2. CDR1 is DFQATT and CDR2 is SNEGSKA in the germline V gene (reference sequence). The CDR3 loop spans 13 amino acids. Trimming cost V 6 bases and J 2 bases; bases outside gene matches: 6. DNA for the CDR3: TGCAGTGCAACCGGGACTAGTCCCTACGAGCAGTACTTC. Translated: CSATGTSPYEQYF.